The clone carrying this T cell receptor beta chain was counted many times. Trimming took 5 bases from V and 2 from J; bases not matched to a gene: 13. The CDR3 runs to 17 residues. This sample was taken from a study of neurological immune-mediated disorders. From the 5' RACE reads, TCRdb called clonotypes with MiXCR, one entry per CDR3 protein. Found here are tens of thousands of distinct CDR3 sequences, roughly 13% of them singletons; the top ten hold 25% to 30%. The sequence was collected from a woman aged 45-60 years with HTLV-1-associated myelopathy (HAM/TSP). Sequenced material: PBMCs. The V gene is TRBV12-3 or TRBV12-4, the J gene TRBJ2-5; TRBD2 matches 8 bases. This CDR3 is CASSPNRRASGQETQYF. As DNA, the CDR3 is TGTGCCAGCAGTCCAAACCGGCGGGCTAGCGGGCAAGAGACCCAGTACTTC.